This T cell receptor beta chain came from a study of T cells after yellow fever vaccination. On the study more broadly: Each low-cell-number fraction was prepared by means of SMART-Seq v4 Ultra Low Input. Findings and limits, study-wide: Weaker, the secondary response had a peak occurring faster, on day 5 versus 15. Re-detected after boosting: most primary clones, about 95% of CD4 and about 85% of CD8. Few clonotypes appeared in both CD4 and CD8 compartments.

MiXCR, run by TCRdb on the 5' RACE reads, gives a single entry per CDR3 protein. The sample contains some 420,000 distinct CDR3 sequences, about 19% of which appear only once. About this clonotype: Its antigen is not identified.

CDR3 size: 13 residues. V lost 8 bases and J 5 bases, leaving 13 bases between the germline ends. The TCR comes from a young man who received the YFV17D yellow fever vaccine. The chain is built from TRBV12-3 or TRBV12-4 and TRBJ1-5; no clear D. The sequencing here drew on PBMCs, taken before the yellow fever booster vaccination. The CDR3 protein is CASRRRADQPQHF. The CDR3 DNA sequence: TGTGCCAGCCGCCGGAGGGCGGATCAGCCCCAGCATTTT.